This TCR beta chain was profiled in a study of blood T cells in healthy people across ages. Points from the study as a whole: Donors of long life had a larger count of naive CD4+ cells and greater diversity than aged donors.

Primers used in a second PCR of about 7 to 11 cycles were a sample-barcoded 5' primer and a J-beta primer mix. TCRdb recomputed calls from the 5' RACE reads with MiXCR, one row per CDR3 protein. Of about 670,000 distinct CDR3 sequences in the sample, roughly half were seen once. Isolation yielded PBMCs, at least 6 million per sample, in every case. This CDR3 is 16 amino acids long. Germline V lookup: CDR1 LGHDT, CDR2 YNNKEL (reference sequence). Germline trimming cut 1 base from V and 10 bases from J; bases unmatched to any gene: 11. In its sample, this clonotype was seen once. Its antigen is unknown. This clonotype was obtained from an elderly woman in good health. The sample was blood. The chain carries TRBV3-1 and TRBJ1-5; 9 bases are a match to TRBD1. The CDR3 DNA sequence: TGTGCCAGCAGCCAAGGTGGGACAGGGCACCGGGGCCCCCAGCATTTT. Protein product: CASSQGGTGHRGPQHF.